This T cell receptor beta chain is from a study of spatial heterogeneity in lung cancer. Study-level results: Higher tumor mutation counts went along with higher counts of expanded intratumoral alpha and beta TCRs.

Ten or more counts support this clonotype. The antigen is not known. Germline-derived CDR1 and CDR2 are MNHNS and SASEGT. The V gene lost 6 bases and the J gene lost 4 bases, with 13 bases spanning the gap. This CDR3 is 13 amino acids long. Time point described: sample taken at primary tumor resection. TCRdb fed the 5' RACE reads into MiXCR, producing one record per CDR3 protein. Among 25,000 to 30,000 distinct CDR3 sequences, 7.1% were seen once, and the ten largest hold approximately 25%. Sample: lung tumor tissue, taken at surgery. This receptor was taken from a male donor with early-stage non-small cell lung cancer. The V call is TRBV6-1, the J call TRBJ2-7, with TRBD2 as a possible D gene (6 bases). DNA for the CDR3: TGTGCCAGCAGCCCTGAAGGAGGGTACGAGCAGTACTTC. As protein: CASSPEGGYEQYF.